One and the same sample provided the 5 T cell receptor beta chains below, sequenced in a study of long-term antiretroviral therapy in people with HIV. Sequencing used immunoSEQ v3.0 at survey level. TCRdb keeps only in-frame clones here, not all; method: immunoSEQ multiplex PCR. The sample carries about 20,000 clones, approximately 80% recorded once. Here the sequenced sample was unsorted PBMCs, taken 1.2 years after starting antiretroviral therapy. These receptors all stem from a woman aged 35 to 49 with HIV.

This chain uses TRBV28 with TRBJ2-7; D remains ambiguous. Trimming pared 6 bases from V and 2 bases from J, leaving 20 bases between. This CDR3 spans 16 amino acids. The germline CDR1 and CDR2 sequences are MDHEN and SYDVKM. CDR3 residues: CASRTPNDNMPYEQYF. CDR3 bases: TGTGCCAGCAGGACTCCTAATGATAATATGCCCTACGAGCAGTACTTC.

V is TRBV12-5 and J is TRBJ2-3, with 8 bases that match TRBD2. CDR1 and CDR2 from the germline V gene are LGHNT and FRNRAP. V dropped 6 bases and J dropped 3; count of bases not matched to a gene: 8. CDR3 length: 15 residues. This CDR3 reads CASGKREGWTDTQYF. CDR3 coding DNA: TGTGCTAGTGGAAAACGGGAGGGCTGGACAGATACGCAGTATTTT.

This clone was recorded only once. This CDR3 is CASSSDRSEQFF. In DNA form, the CDR3 reads TGTGCCAGTAGTTCCGACAGAAGTGAGCAGTTCTTC. The rearrangement links TRBV19 to TRBJ2-1, with D possibly matching TRBD1 (5 bases). The V end was cut by 5 bases, the J end by 9 bases, with 11 bases between. The CDR3 consists of 12 residues. CDR1 and CDR2 from the germline V gene are LNHDA and SQIVND (reference sequence).

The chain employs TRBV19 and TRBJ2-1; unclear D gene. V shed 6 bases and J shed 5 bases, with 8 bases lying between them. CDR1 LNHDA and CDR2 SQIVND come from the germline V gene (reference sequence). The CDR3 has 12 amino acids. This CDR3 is CASSRVDNEQFF. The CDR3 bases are TGTGCCAGTAGCCGGGTGGACAATGAGCAGTTCTTC.

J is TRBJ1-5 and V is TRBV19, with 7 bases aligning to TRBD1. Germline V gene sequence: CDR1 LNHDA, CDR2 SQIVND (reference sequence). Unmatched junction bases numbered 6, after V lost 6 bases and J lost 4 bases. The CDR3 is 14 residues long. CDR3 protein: CASSLGQKNQPQHF. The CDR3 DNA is TGTGCCAGTAGCCTGGGACAGAAGAATCAGCCCCAGCATTTT.